This T cell receptor (beta chain) was found in a study of OX40 agonist ivuxolimab in advanced cancers. In the study overall: Ivuxolimab was an agonistic, fully human IgG2 monoclonal antibody directed against OX40 (CD134), a costimulatory receptor. Intravenous ivuxolimab was administered to patients every 2 weeks at six dose levels: 0.01, 0.1, 0.3, 1.5, 3 and 10 mg/kg. Of the approximately 50 dose-escalation patients, hepatocellular carcinoma was present in 19, melanoma in some 15, renal cell carcinoma in 9 and head and neck cancer in 9. In the dose-escalation cohort, 65% to 90% of patients were male, and the mean age was around 60 years, with a range of 23 to 79. Patients were allowed to have had prior anti-PD-1, anti-PD-L1 or anti-CTLA-4 therapy, and roughly 40% of the dose-escalation patients had been treated with checkpoint inhibitors. Partial responses occurred in three dose-escalation patients: two with cutaneous melanoma and one with hepatocellular carcinoma. Peripheral TCRbeta sequencing aimed to test whether ivuxolimab altered TCR sequence diversity and caused clonal T-cell expansion. The paper reports the monotherapy dose-escalation portion (N of about 47 patients) of the phase I ivuxolimab trial.

The trial excluded patients who had a history of autoimmune disease or were on systemic immunosuppression. In every dose cohort, peripheral blood was drawn for TCR sequencing at baseline, cycle 4 day 1, and cycle 7 day 1. The samples were taken from a phase I, first-in-human, multicenter, open-label dose-escalation trial of ivuxolimab. The trial enrolled adults with locally advanced or metastatic head and neck squamous cell, hepatocellular, melanoma or renal cell carcinoma. Before TCR sequencing, CD4+ and CD8+ T cells were separately sorted from peripheral blood. Genomic DNA was extracted from sorted cells for sequencing of the TCRbeta CDR3 region. TCRbeta CDR3 regions were sequenced using the immunoSEQ Assay. Drawn from immuneACCESS, this table holds only the in-frame rearrangements with V and J called that TCRdb kept. Clones are partly lost; checked studies trace under half to an unresolved V gene and leave the rest unexplained. In this sample the table shows about 70,000 clones, 85% of which occur a single time. The ten largest account for roughly 0.5% of the sample.

General study outcomes and caveats: At doses of 0.1 to 3.0 mg/kg, clonal expansion of both CD4+ and CD8+ blood T cells was observed from baseline to week 6. Antigen specificity was not determined for the clonally expanded peripheral T cells. After ivuxolimab, more expanded clones were found on average in CD8+ T cells than in CD4+ T cells. Low levels of normalized T-cell clonal expansion were also seen in some nonresponding patients. Partial responders in the 0.1-3.0 mg/kg groups had among the lowest normalized peripheral clonal expansion, especially among CD8+ T cells.

Regarding this clone: Its cognate antigen has yet to be identified. Qualities for individual bases were not recorded, and no much larger clone is one base off.

The germline V gene (reference sequence) sets CDR1 to LNHDA and CDR2 to SQIVND. The CDR3 goes from the cysteine to the phenylalanine over 14 residues. Of all the DNA, just the CDR3 is kept, 42 bases in frame from base 1. V is shortened by 0 bases, J by 2 bases, and the region joining them spans 7 bases. The input for sequencing was CD4+ or CD8+ T cells sorted from blood, taken in a trial of the OX40 agonist ivuxolimab. This sequence originates from an adult with an advanced solid tumor such as melanoma, head and neck, liver or kidney cancer. The chain couples TRBV19 to TRBJ1-2, with the D gene call left open. The CDR3 has the sequence CASSIDKGNYGYTF. The nucleotides are TGTGCCAGTAGTATAGACAAGGGAAACTATGGCTACACCTTC.